Included here is one T cell receptor beta chain sequence, with context. What it binds is not known. The data originate from a study of early T cells in non-severe SARS-CoV-2 infection. For the study at large: It was bulk RNA from unsorted whole blood that was sequenced, and the chains were unpaired. Study-wide points: VDJdb-based annotation leaned toward anti-spike CD8 responses and missed private and CD4 specificities.

Each cDNA molecule carried a unique molecular identifier. TCRdb used MiXCR to reprocess the 5' RACE reads, holding one entry per CDR3 protein. Of tens of thousands of distinct CDR3 sequences in the sample, around 6.6% were seen once. V was cut by 7 bases and J by 4 bases, with 19 bases left in between. Germline-derived CDR1 and CDR2 are SGHDN and FVKESK. The CDR3 extends over 15 amino acids. The chain employs TRBV14 and TRBJ1-1; D is possibly TRBD1 (5 bases). The receptor was derived from an adult who was a healthcare worker with PCR-confirmed SARS-CoV-2 infection or an uninfected control (not recorded which). The specimen was whole blood. The CDR3 coding sequence is TGTGCCAGCACCCGAAGGGAGGGACTCCCCACTGAAGCTTTCTTT. Protein sequence: CASTRREGLPTEAFF.